This T cell receptor (beta chain) came from a study of molecular identifiers for immune sequencing clone quantification. Sorted cell numbers of about 17,000 to 1,100,000, with 10%, 30% or 50% RNA, served as input for naive CD8 libraries. In the sort, naive CD8 T cells were defined as CD8+CD4-CCR7+CD45RA+. Study conclusions and caveats: It was shown that clones above 20 RNA copies held over 99% of effector molecules, but under 1% in naive cells.

Germline V lookup: CDR1 SGHVS, CDR2 FQNEAQ. The V gene end was trimmed by 11 bases and the J gene end by 7 bases; junction bases not matched to a gene: 11. This CDR3 has 13 residues. Note on this clonotype: The target antigen is unknown.

Via MiXCR, TCRdb re-called the PCR reads, giving one row per CDR3 protein. The sample has some 8,500 distinct CDR3 sequences; 14% are singletons. The receptor was isolated from a human donor in good health. Some libraries in this study had Jurkat cell RNA spiked in. The chain employs TRBV7-8 and TRBJ2-1, with 7 positions matching TRBD2. The sample taken for sequencing was naive CD8+ T cells from blood, with Jurkat cell RNA spiked in. Subset indicated: FACS-sorted CD8+CD4-CCR7+CD45RA+ naive T cells. Here the CDR3 DNA reads TGTGCCGGGGGGACGACTAGCACGAATGAGCAGTTCTTC. Protein: CAGGTTSTNEQFF.